Given below is one T cell receptor (beta chain) in context. TCRdb's table, derived via immunoSEQ multiplex PCR, lists solely in-frame clones and lacks some. The repertoire includes about 66,000 clones, 92% of them detected once, and approximately 11% sits in the top ten. This sample is part of a study of Tregs in tolerant kidney transplant recipients. Unstimulated regulatory T cells (CD4+CD25+CD127-), CD4+CD25- non-regulatory cells, CD4 and CD8 cells were FACS-sorted from thawed PBMCs. Germline lookup yields CDR1 SGHVS and CDR2 FNYEAQ. The CDR3 runs to 14 residues. Trimming cost V 1 base and J 9 bases; bases outside gene matches: 6.

The genes are TRBV7-6 and TRBJ2-1; 7 nucleotides match TRBD2. The receptor's source is a human donor who received a combined kidney and bone marrow transplant. Sequencing used CD8+ T cells from blood, obtained before the transplant. The CDR3 nucleotides read TGTGCCAGCAGCTTAGGGGGCGGGGGAGGTGAGCAGTTCTTC. Amino acid sequence: CASSLGGGGGEQFF.